This T cell receptor (beta chain) was documented in a study of CD8 T cells in Susac syndrome. Sequencing of TCR beta, carried out with a high-throughput approach, was applied to CD8+ and CD4+ T cells from the blood. TEMRA cells were enriched by FACS, and CD4+ and CD8+ T cells were negatively isolated. Reverse transcription of roughly 0.45 to 1 ug RNA used random hexamers. A multiplex approach, immunoSEQ multiplex PCR, amplified TCR beta CDR3 across 54 Vbeta and 13 Jbeta. From the immunoSEQ multiplex PCR reads, TCRdb called clonotypes with MiXCR, one entry per CDR3 protein. The data contain some 150,000 distinct CDR3 sequences, roughly 94% of them seen just once; the ten biggest clones take up nearly 0.085%. The germline V gene has CDR1 SGHAT and CDR2 FQDESV (reference sequence). Trimming stripped 5 bases from V and 2 bases from J, with 16 bases between. The CDR3 is made up of 15 amino acids.

The chain has TRBV11-1 and TRBJ2-7; a possible D gene is TRBD1 (6 bases). This sequence was found in a human donor in good health. Material for sequencing was CD4+ T cells from PBMCs. CDR3 in DNA: TGTGCCAGCAGCCTTACAGGGTCGGCCCCCTACGAGCAGTACTTC. Its translation is CASSLTGSAPYEQYF.